These 14 T cell receptor beta chains originate from one sample sequenced in a study of blood T cell repertoires in COVID-19. Sequencing was performed with immunoSEQ multiplex PCR; in TCRdb, only in-frame clones are kept and a portion is missing. The profile shows 110,000 or so clones, roughly 80% of them singletons. The sequenced material came from peripheral blood. All receptors derive from a human donor in a cohort sampled during active COVID-19.

This clone has just one count. The chain has TRBV5-4 and TRBJ1-5; D is uncertain. V lost 4 bases, J lost 1 base, and 9 bases lay in between. Germline CDR1 and CDR2: SGHNT and YYREEE (reference sequence). The CDR3 loop spans 14 amino acids. As DNA, the CDR3 is TGTGCCAGCAGCAATCCGGGGAGCAATCAGCCCCAGCATTTT. Translating gives CASSNPGSNQPQHF.

The CDR3: CASSLPVGGGNYNEQFF. The CDR3 DNA is TGTGCCAGCTCACTGCCCGTGGGGGGTGGAAACTACAATGAGCAGTTCTTC. The chain has TRBV18 and TRBJ2-1; the D gene is possibly TRBD2 (6 bases). Trimming removed 4 bases at V and 3 bases at J, with 19 bases between. The CDR3 consists of 17 residues. The V gene's germline CDR1 is KGHSH and CDR2 LQKENI.

This clone was counted a few times. The rearrangement joins TRBV7-9 to TRBJ2-7; the match to TRBD1 covers 8 bases. The V and J ends lost 7 bases and 4 bases, in that order; junction bases with no gene match: 6. This CDR3 is built from 13 residues. CDR1 is SEHNR and CDR2 is FQNEAQ in the germline V gene (reference sequence). The chain's CDR3 is CASTGQGGYEQYF. The CDR3, as DNA: TGTGCCAGCACCGGACAGGGTGGGTACGAGCAGTACTTC.

This chain joins TRBV18 and TRBJ2-3; weak D call: TRBD1 (5 bases). CDR1 and CDR2 from the germline V gene are KGHSH and LQKENI. The V gene lost 0 bases and the J gene lost 4 bases, with 5 bases spanning the gap. The length of the CDR3 is 13 residues. The CDR3 here is CASSPPGADTQYF. DNA for the CDR3: TGTGCCAGCTCACCACCAGGGGCAGATACGCAGTATTTT.

The chain has TRBV3-1 (or the pseudogene TRBV3-2) and TRBJ2-3, with D possibly being TRBD2 (6 bases). This CDR3 has 16 amino acids. V was shortened by 1 base and J by 2 bases, with 13 bases between the two germline ends. The germline CDR1 and CDR2 sequences are LGHDT and YNNKEL (reference sequence). The CDR3 sequence: CASSQGIGGDTDTQYF. CDR3 DNA: TGTGCCAGCAGCCAAGGAATCGGGGGTGACACAGATACGCAGTATTTT.

About this clone itself: The junction and the germline gene differ at one end; a read error may be behind it. The CDR3 loop reads CANSSTTSGGNQETQYF. CDR3 nucleotide sequence: TGTGCCAACAGCTCTACGACTAGCGGGGGAAACCAAGAGACCCAGTACTTC. The chain recombines TRBV7-8 with TRBJ2-5; TRBD2 aligns across 12 bases. This CDR3 has 17 amino acids. Germline V lookup: CDR1 SGHVS, CDR2 FQNEAQ. The whole variable domain, remainder taken from reference TRBV7-8 and TRBJ2-5, is GAGVSQSPRYKVAKRGQDVALRCDPISGHVSLFWYQQALGQGPEFLTYFQNEAQLDKSGLPSDRFFAERPEGSVSTLKIQRTQQEDSAVYLCANSSTTSGGNQETQYFGPGTRLLVL.

V is TRBV10-2 and J is TRBJ1-6; TRBD1 agrees at 8 bases. The germline gives CDR1 WSHSY, CDR2 SAAADI. Trimming cost V 5 bases and J 9 bases; bases outside gene matches: 9. The CDR3 totals 15 residues. The CDR3 nucleotides read TGCGCCAGCAGTCCCGGACAGGGCTCGGCTTCACCCCTCCACTTT. Encoded protein: CASSPGQGSASPLHF.

The count of this clone is one. CDR3 in DNA: TGTGCCAGCAGTTCCGGGGGACAGGGGGTCAATGAGCAGTTCTTC. It yields the protein CASSSGGQGVNEQFF. V usage is TRBV28 and J usage is TRBJ2-1, with 11 bases lining up with TRBD1. J gave up 6 bases and V 4 bases, and 5 bases lay outside the gene matches. This CDR3 is built from 15 residues. Germline CDR1 reads MDHEN; CDR2 reads SYDVKM.

This sequence joins TRBV12-3 or TRBV12-4 and TRBJ1-2; D gene unclear. The germline V and J ends were trimmed by 8 bases and 0 bases, with 10 bases remaining between them. The CDR3 runs 13 residues. The CDR3 spells CASAQTANYGYTF. The CDR3 coding sequence is TGTGCCAGCGCTCAAACTGCTAACTATGGCTACACCTTC.

This clone was observed a single time. V gene TRBV10-3 combines with J gene TRBJ2-1; unclear D gene. The CDR3 spans 12 residues. CDR1 is ENHRY and CDR2 is SYGVKD in the germline V gene. V dropped 6 bases and J dropped 2 bases, with 5 bases sitting between them. CDR3 sequence reads: CAIRSTYNEQFF. Here the CDR3 DNA reads TGTGCCATCAGAAGCACCTACAATGAGCAGTTCTTC.

The V gene is TRBV19, the J gene TRBJ1-6; D is ambiguous. The CDR3 covers 14 residues. Trimming cost V 7 bases and J 9 bases, with 16 bases left between them. CDR1 LNHDA and CDR2 SQIVND come from the germline V gene (reference sequence). In DNA, the CDR3 is TGTGCCAGTAACCCCTTCGACACGACTTCACCCCTCCACTTT. It translates to CASNPFDTTSPLHF.

The chain links TRBV5-1 to TRBJ2-7; 8 bases line up with TRBD1. CDR1 is SGHRS, CDR2 YFSETQ, per germline. The ends lost 7 bases at V and 4 bases at J; junction bases unmatched: 13. This CDR3 spans 15 amino acids. The CDR3 is CASAKGGTGQYEQYF. The DNA of the CDR3 is TGCGCCAGCGCAAAAGGGGGGACAGGCCAATACGAGCAGTACTTC.

As for this clone: Its ends do not fully match the called genes, so a read error is possible. DNA of the CDR3: TGTGCCGGCAGTTCCAGGGGGGCGGGGATCAATGAGCAGTTCTTC. Translating gives CAGSSRGAGINEQFF. V usage is TRBV28 and J usage is TRBJ2-1, with TRBD1 as a possible D gene (7 bases). Germline lookup yields CDR1 MDHEN and CDR2 SYDVKM. The CDR3 consists of 15 residues.

This clone appeared once. V gene TRBV4-3 combines with J gene TRBJ1-6; D perhaps matches TRBD1 (5 bases). V was cut by 1 base and J by 9 bases, with 13 bases left in between. The CDR3 loop spans 15 amino acids. Germline lookup yields CDR1 LGHNA and CDR2 YSLEER. The CDR3 is CASSQGIGVGSPLHF. Written as DNA, the CDR3 is TGCGCCAGCAGCCAAGGAATAGGGGTAGGTTCACCCCTCCACTTT.